Listed below are T cell receptor beta chains from one sample, sequenced in a study of T cells in Graves' hyperthyroidism and ophthalmopathy. One entry per CDR3 protein, called by TCRdb with MiXCR from the multiplex PCR reads. The sample includes approximately 520,000 distinct CDR3 sequences, approximately 25% of them seen just once. Material: blood. The receptor set was obtained from a woman in her 30s with Graves' ophthalmopathy. Each CDR3 is given with its conserved first and last residue. A D gene is named only where the DNA matches it firmly. Only part of the rows carry a size: once, few, many, or a class if the clone is expanded.

d_call,j_call,clone_size,v_call,cdr3_aa,cdr3_nt
-,TRBJ1-5,-,TRBV2,CASRAPRWGQPQHF,TGTGCCAGCAGAGCCCCCCGGTGGGGGCAGCCCCAGCATTTT
-,TRBJ2-5,many,TRBV20-1,CSARGAVTYQETQYF,TGCAGTGCTAGGGGGGCGGTGACCTACCAAGAGACCCAGTACTTC
-,TRBJ1-1,many,TRBV12-3/TRBV12-4,CASSLGWGTEAFF,TGTGCCAGCAGTTTAGGGTGGGGTACTGAAGCTTTCTTT
TRBD1,TRBJ2-2,many,TRBV29-1,CSVAKGAITGELFF,TGCAGCGTAGCCAAGGGGGCGATCACCGGGGAGCTGTTTTTT
-,TRBJ1-2,many,TRBV6-5,CASSYRQESWAGYTF,TGTGCCAGCAGTTACAGGCAGGAGAGCTGGGCTGGCTACACCTTC
-,TRBJ1-5,few,TRBV6-1,CASSELPWGIQPQHF,TGTGCCAGCAGTGAACTCCCCTGGGGCATTCAGCCCCAGCATTTT
TRBD1,TRBJ1-1,many,TRBV2,CASSKTGGRTEAFF,TGTGCCAGCAGTAAGACAGGGGGAAGAACTGAAGCTTTCTTT
-,TRBJ1-5,many,TRBV28,CASSLWGGGRSQPQHF,TGTGCCAGCAGTTTATGGGGAGGGGGTAGGAGTCAGCCCCAGCATTTT
-,TRBJ2-7,many,TRBV10-3,CAISAPWAYEQYF,TGTGCCATCAGTGCTCCATGGGCCTACGAGCAGTACTTC
-,TRBJ1-1,many,TRBV11-2,CASSLEGLIGYTEAFF,TGTGCCAGCAGCTTAGAGGGCCTGATCGGATACACTGAAGCTTTCTTT
TRBD1,TRBJ1-1,-,TRBV20-1,CSARTGEGTEAFF,TGCAGTGCTAGGACAGGGGAGGGGACTGAAGCTTTCTTT
-,TRBJ1-2,many,TRBV11-1,CASSSPEAPTNYGYTF,TGTGCCAGCAGCTCGCCTGAGGCTCCTACTAACTATGGCTACACCTTC
TRBD1,TRBJ1-2,many,TRBV7-8,CASSLTGRGYTF,TGTGCCAGCAGCTTGACAGGGCGAGGCTACACCTTC
-,TRBJ1-5,many,TRBV6-5,CASRQYLGGAGDQPQHF,TGTGCCAGCAGACAATATTTGGGGGGGGCTGGAGATCAGCCCCAGCATTTT
TRBD2,TRBJ2-5,-,TRBV12-3/TRBV12-4,CASRAGGKTQYF,TGTGCCAGCAGAGCGGGGGGGAAGACCCAGTACTTC
-,TRBJ2-7,many,TRBV28,CAGTSGSPYEQYF,TGTGCCGGCACTTCGGGCTCCCCCTACGAGCAGTACTTC